This T cell receptor beta chain appears in the sequencing data of a study of post-analysis software for immune sequencing data. Whole-study findings and limits: Samples from a shared batch, those prepared together, strongly co-clustered by F measure. Relative to controls, patients had about 5 TRBV segments at higher frequency, with TRBV5-6, TRBV5-1 and TRBV20-1 among these.

Researchers reported that TCR beta cDNA libraries carried unique molecular identifiers. TCRdb redid the calling of the PCR reads with MiXCR, one entry per CDR3 protein. The table has some 260,000 distinct CDR3 sequences, 36% seen once; the top ten hold 4% to 5.5%. This clonotype was seen ten or more times. Its antigen is unknown. This CDR3 is built from 15 residues. The germline V gene encodes CDR1 SGHKS and CDR2 YYEKEE (reference sequence). V gave up 1 base and J gave up 4 bases, with 9 bases separating them. The sequence came from a girl aged 5 to 17 with multiple sclerosis. The chain joins TRBV5-5 to TRBJ2-6, with D perhaps given as TRBD1 or TRBD2 (6 bases each). The sequencing input was blood. The CDR3 DNA reads as TGTGCCAGCAGCTTGTGGGGGGCCGGGGCCAACGTCCTGACTTTC. Residues: CASSLWGAGANVLTF. Full variable domain (remainder filled in from reference TRBV5-5 and TRBJ2-6): DAGVTQSPTHLIKTRGQQVTLRCSPISGHKSVSWYQQVLGQGPQFIFQYYEKEERGRGNFPDRFSARQFPNYSSELNVNALLLGDSALYLCASSLWGAGANVLTFGAGSRLTVL.